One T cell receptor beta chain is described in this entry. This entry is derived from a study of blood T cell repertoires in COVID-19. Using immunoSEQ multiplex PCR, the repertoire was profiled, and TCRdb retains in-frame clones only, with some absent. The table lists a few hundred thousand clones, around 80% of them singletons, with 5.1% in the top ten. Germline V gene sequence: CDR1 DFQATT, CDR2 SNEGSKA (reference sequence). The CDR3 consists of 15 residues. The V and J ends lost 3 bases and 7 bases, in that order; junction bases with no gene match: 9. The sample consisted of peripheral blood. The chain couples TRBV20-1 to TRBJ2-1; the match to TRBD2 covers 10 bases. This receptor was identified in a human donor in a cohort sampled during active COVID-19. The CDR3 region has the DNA TGCAGTGCTAGTGCCGAGCGGGAGGGGGGGAATGAGCAGTTCTTC. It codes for CSASAEREGGNEQFF.